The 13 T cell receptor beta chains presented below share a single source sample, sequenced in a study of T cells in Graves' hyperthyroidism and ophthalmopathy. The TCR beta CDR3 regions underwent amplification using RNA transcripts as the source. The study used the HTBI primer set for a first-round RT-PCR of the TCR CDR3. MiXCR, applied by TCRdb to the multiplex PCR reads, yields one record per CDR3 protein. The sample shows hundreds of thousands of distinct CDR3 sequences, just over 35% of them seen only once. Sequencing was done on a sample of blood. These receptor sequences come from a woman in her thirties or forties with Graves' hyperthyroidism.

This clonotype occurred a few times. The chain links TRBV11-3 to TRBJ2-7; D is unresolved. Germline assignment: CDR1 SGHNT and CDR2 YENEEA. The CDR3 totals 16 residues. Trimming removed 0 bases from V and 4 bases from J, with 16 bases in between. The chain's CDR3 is CASSLDRPGARYEQYF. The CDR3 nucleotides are TGTGCCAGCAGCTTAGATCGACCGGGCGCACGGTACGAGCAGTACTTC.

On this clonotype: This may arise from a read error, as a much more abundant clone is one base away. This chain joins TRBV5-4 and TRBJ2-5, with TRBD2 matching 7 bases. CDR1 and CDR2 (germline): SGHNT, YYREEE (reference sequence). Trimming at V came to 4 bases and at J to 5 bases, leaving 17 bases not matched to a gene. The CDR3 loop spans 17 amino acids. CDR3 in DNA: TGTGCCAGCAGCCGGACTGGCGGGAGCCTCGCGGGGGAGACCCAGTACTTC. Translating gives CASSRTGGSLAGETQYF.

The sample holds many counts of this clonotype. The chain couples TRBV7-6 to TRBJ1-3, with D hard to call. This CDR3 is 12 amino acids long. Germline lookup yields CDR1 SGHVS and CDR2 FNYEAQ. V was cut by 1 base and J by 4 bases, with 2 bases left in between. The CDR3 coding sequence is TGTGCCAGCAGCTTAGAAGGAAACACCATATATTTT. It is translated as CASSLEGNTIYF.

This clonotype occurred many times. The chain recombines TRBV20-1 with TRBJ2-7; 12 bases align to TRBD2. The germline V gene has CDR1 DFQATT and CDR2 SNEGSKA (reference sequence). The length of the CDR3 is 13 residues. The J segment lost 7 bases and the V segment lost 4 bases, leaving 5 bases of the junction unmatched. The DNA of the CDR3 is TGCAGTGCTATCCGTGGACTAGCGGGGGAGCAGTACTTC. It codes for CSAIRGLAGEQYF.

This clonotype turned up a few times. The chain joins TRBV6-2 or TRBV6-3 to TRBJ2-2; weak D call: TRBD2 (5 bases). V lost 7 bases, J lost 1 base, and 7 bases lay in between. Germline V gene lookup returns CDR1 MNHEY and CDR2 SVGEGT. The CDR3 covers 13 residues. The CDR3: CASNGGNTGELFF. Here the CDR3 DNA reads TGTGCCAGCAACGGAGGGAACACCGGGGAGCTGTTTTTT.

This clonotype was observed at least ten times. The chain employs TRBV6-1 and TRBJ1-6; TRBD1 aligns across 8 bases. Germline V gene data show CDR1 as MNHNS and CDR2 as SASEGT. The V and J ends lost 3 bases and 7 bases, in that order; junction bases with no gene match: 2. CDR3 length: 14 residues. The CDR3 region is CASSERQGNSPLHF. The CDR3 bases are TGTGCCAGCAGTGAGAGACAGGGGAATTCACCCCTCCACTTT.

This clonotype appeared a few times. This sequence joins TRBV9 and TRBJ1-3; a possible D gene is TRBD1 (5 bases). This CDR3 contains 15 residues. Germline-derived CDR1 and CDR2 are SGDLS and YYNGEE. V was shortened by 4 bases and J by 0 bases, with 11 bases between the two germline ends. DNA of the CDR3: TGTGCCAGCAGCACCGGGACGTTCTCTGGAAACACCATATATTTT. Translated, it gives CASSTGTFSGNTIYF.

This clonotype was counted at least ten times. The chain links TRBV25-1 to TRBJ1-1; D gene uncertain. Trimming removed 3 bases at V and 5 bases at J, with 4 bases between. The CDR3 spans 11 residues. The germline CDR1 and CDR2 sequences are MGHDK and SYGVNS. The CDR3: CASSDWTEAFF. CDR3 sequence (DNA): TGTGCCAGCAGTGATTGGACTGAAGCTTTCTTT.

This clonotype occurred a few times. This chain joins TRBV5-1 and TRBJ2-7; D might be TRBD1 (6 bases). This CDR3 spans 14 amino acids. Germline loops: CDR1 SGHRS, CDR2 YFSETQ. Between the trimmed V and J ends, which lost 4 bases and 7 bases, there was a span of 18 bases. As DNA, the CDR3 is TGCGCCAGCAGCCCATCTCCGGGACAACCAGAGCAGTACTTC. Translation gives CASSPSPGQPEQYF. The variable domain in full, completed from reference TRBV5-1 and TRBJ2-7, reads KAGVTQTPRYLIKTRGQQVTLSCSPISGHRSVSWYQQTPGQGLQFLFEYFSETQRNKGNFPGRFSGRQFSNSRSEMNVSTLELGDSALYLCASSPSPGQPEQYFGPGTRLTVT.

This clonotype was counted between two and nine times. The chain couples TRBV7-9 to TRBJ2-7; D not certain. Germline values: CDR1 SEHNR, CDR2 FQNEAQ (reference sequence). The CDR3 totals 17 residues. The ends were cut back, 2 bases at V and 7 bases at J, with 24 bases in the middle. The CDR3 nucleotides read TGTGCCAGCAGCTTAACCCCTCCGATATTGGCCCATAGGGAGCAGTACTTC. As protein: CASSLTPPILAHREQYF.

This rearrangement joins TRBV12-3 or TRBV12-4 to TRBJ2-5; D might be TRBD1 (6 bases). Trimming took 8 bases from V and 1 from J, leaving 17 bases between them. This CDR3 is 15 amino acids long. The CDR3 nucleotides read TGTGCCAGCGAGGGCAGGGGTATAGGCCAAGAGACCCAGTACTTC. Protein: CASEGRGIGQETQYF.

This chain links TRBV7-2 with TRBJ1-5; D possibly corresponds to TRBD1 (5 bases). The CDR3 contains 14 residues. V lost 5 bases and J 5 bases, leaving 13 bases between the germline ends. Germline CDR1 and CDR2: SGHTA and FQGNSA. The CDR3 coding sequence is TGTGCCAGCAGCGCGGGACTGGGCGATCAGCCCCAGCATTTT. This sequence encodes CASSAGLGDQPQHF.

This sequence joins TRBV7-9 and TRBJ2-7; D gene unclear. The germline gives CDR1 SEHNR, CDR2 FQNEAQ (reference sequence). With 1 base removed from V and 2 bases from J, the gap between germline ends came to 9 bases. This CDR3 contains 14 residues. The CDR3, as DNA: TGTGCCAGCAGCTTAGGCAGGAATCCCTACGAGCAGTACTTC. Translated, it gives CASSLGRNPYEQYF.